One sample yielded the 27 T cell receptor beta chains listed below, sequenced in a study of blood T cell repertoires in COVID-19. Profiled with immunoSEQ multiplex PCR; TCRdb holds only in-frame clones, not every one. The sample consists of about 100,000 clones, 70% to 80% of them appearing once. Sequencing input: peripheral blood. The receptors stem from a man between 65 and 85 years old with active or convalescent COVID-19.

This chain joins TRBV5-5 and TRBJ2-7; weak D call: TRBD2 (5 bases). V was cut by 0 bases and J by 2 bases, with 12 bases left in between. Germline V lookup: CDR1 SGHKS, CDR2 YYEKEE (reference sequence). CDR3 size: 15 residues. CDR3 coding DNA: TGTGCCAGCAGCTTGGGAGGACTTCTTACCTACGAGCAGTACTTC. This sequence encodes CASSLGGLLTYEQYF.

This clone was found once. V and J are TRBV3-1 (or the pseudogene TRBV3-2) and TRBJ2-1, with a tentative D call TRBD2 (6 bases). V gave up 4 bases and J gave up 0 bases, with 13 bases separating them. CDR3 size: 16 residues. Germline V gene lookup returns CDR1 LGHDT and CDR2 YNNKEL (reference sequence). The chain's CDR3 is CASSPTGGSSYNEQFF. For the CDR3, the DNA is TGTGCCAGCAGCCCCACTGGGGGGAGCTCCTACAATGAGCAGTTCTTC.

The genes are TRBV29-1 and TRBJ2-1; 7 bases fit TRBD1. From germline, CDR1 is SQVTM and CDR2 ANQGSEA. The CDR3 runs 11 residues. After removal of 6 bases from V and 6 bases from J, the junction contained 2 bases not matched to a gene. Here the CDR3 DNA reads TGCAGCGTAAGACAGGGCAATGAGCAGTTCTTC. Its translation: CSVRQGNEQFF.

DNA of the CDR3: TGTGCCAGCAGCGTAGAAAGGACAGGGGCTTACAATGAGCAGTTCTTC. Residues: CASSVERTGAYNEQFF. V and J are TRBV9 and TRBJ2-1, with TRBD1 identical over 9 bases. In germline, CDR1 is SGDLS, CDR2 YYNGEE. The V gene end was trimmed by 0 bases and the J gene end by 4 bases; junction bases not matched to a gene: 5. This CDR3 spans 16 amino acids.

This sequence joins TRBV30 and TRBJ1-2; D gene uncertain. The germline gives CDR1 GTSNPN, CDR2 SVGIG (reference sequence). Trimming took 2 bases from V and 4 from J, leaving 11 bases between them. The CDR3 contains 13 residues. CDR3 nucleotides: TGTGCCTGGAGTTTCGGGGTTAGCTATGGCTACACCTTC. Translated, it gives CAWSFGVSYGYTF.

The V and J genes are TRBV5-5 and TRBJ2-4; D gene uncertain. The length of the CDR3 is 17 residues. Germline V gene sequence: CDR1 SGHKS, CDR2 YYEKEE (reference sequence). V lost 3 bases to trimming and J lost 0 bases, with 16 bases between them. CDR3 in DNA: TGTGCCAGCAGCTCACCGGGTCTTGAACTAGCCAAAAACATTCAGTACTTC. Encoded protein: CASSSPGLELAKNIQYF.

There are a few counts of this clone. The J gene is TRBJ2-3, the V gene TRBV7-9; 7 positions match TRBD2. The CDR3 contains 14 residues. Germline V gene sequence: CDR1 SEHNR, CDR2 FQNEAQ (reference sequence). With V trimmed by 5 bases and J by 5 bases, 7 bases remained unmatched. The CDR3 reads CASSPPAGQDTQYF. The CDR3 DNA reads TGTGCCAGCAGCCCCCCAGCGGGGCAAGATACGCAGTATTTT.

A single count supports this clone. The rearrangement joins TRBV27 to TRBJ2-1; 8 positions agree with TRBD2. This CDR3 region has 14 residues. Trimming cost V 3 bases and J 8 bases; bases outside gene matches: 6. The germline V gene encodes CDR1 MNHEY and CDR2 SMNVEV (reference sequence). The CDR3 loop is CASSFKRGRDEQFF. DNA of the CDR3: TGTGCCAGCAGTTTTAAGCGGGGGAGGGATGAGCAGTTCTTC.

This chain joins TRBV6-5 and TRBJ2-1; TRBD1 agrees at 10 bases. This CDR3 is built from 15 residues. Germline CDR1 and CDR2: MNHEY and SVGAGI. Unmatched junction bases numbered 4, after V lost 2 bases and J lost 6 bases. The CDR3 sequence is CASSYIRDRGNEQFF. The DNA for the CDR3 is TGTGCCAGCAGTTACATACGGGACAGGGGCAATGAGCAGTTCTTC.

The CDR3 region is CASSLRTGSTEAFF. CDR3 sequence (DNA): TGTGCCAGCAGCCTCCGGACAGGCAGCACTGAAGCTTTCTTT. The chain employs TRBV28 and TRBJ1-1, with 7 bases identical to TRBD1. Germline assignment: CDR1 MDHEN and CDR2 SYDVKM. V lost 6 bases to trimming and J lost 4 bases; unmatched junction nucleotides: 8. The length of the CDR3 is 14 residues. The full variable domain, rest sourced from reference TRBV28 and TRBJ1-1, is DVKVTQSSRYLVKRTGEKVFLECVQDMDHENMFWYRQDPGLGLRLIYFSYDVKMKEKGDIPEGYSVSREKKERFSLILESASTNQTSMYLCASSLRTGSTEAFFGQGTRLTVV.

J is TRBJ2-7 and V is TRBV5-6; 11 bases are a match to TRBD2. The CDR3 has 16 amino acids. From germline, CDR1 is SGHDT and CDR2 YYEEEE. With V trimmed by 1 base and J by 3 bases, 6 bases remained unmatched. CDR3 amino acids: CASSLSGLAVHYEQYF. The DNA of the CDR3 is TGTGCCAGCAGCTTGTCGGGACTAGCGGTACACTACGAGCAGTACTTC.

The V call is TRBV28, the J call TRBJ1-1; 7 bases agree with TRBD1. V lost 7 bases and J lost 11; bases outside the gene matches: 13. This CDR3 region has 13 residues. Germline CDR1 and CDR2: MDHEN and SYDVKM. The CDR3 DNA is TGTGCCAGCAAACTTACAGGGGCGTTAACGGCTTTCTTT. It codes for CASKLTGALTAFF.

The chain has TRBV10-3 and TRBJ2-3, with TRBD2 as a possible D gene (5 bases). The germline CDR1 and CDR2 sequences are ENHRY and SYGVKD. Trimming left V 8 bases short and J 2 bases short, with 17 bases between. The CDR3 sequence is 15 residues long. CDR3: CAIGLGGGDTDTQYF. The DNA of the CDR3 is TGTGCCATCGGACTGGGTGGAGGAGACACAGATACGCAGTATTTT.

As to this clone: In the same sample, other DNA sequences code for this CDR3. The chain employs TRBV28 and TRBJ1-1, with D uncertain. Germline assignment: CDR1 MDHEN and CDR2 SYDVKM. Trimming took off 2 bases at V and 1 base at J, with 2 bases between the two ends. This CDR3 region has 12 residues. The CDR3 here is CASSLQNTEAFF. In nucleotides, the CDR3 is TGTGCCAGCAGTTTACAGAACACTGAAGCTTTCTTT.

The chain employs TRBV2 and TRBJ1-5; D is unresolved. V was pared by 7 bases and J by 3 bases, with 10 bases between. The CDR3 covers 13 residues. Germline loops: CDR1 SNHLY, CDR2 FYNNEI. The DNA for the CDR3 is TGTGCCAGCATGGCAGTCGCCAATCAGCCCCAGCATTTT. Protein sequence: CASMAVANQPQHF.

Of note for this clone: The same CDR3 can be traced to other DNA sequences in this sample. This rearrangement joins TRBV12-3 or TRBV12-4 to TRBJ1-1; D ambiguous. V was clipped by 6 bases and J by 1 base, with 9 bases between them. The CDR3 runs 13 residues. DNA of the CDR3: TGTGCCAGCAGCACAACAGAGAACACTGAAGCTTTCTTT. Translating it yields CASSTTENTEAFF.

This chain joins TRBV5-8 and TRBJ1-5; the match to TRBD1 covers 8 bases. CDR1 and CDR2 (germline): SGHTS, YDEGEE. The CDR3 spans 17 residues. With V trimmed by 0 bases and J by 2 bases, 7 bases remained unmatched. The CDR3 loop reads CASSLGQGKTGNQPQHF. For the CDR3, the DNA is TGTGCCAGCAGCTTGGGACAGGGGAAGACGGGCAATCAGCCCCAGCATTTT. Full variable domain (remainder filled in from reference TRBV5-8 and TRBJ1-5): EAGVTQSPTHLIKTRGQQATLRCSPISGHTSVYWYQQALGLGLQFLLWYDEGEERNRGNFPPRFSGRQFPNYSSELNVNALELEDSALYLCASSLGQGKTGNQPQHFGDGTRLSIL.

This sequence joins TRBV6-5 and TRBJ2-2; D is uncertain. Per germline, CDR1 MNHEY and CDR2 SVGAGI. This CDR3 is 14 amino acids long. Trimming took 5 bases from V and 0 from J, leaving 7 bases between them. The DNA of the CDR3 is TGTGCCAGCAGTACCACTACGAACACCGGGGAGCTGTTTTTT. It translates to CASSTTTNTGELFF.

This clone was detected only a few times. The chain combines TRBV5-6 with TRBJ2-2, with TRBD2 identical over 14 bases. Germline CDR1 SGHDT, CDR2 YYEEEE. The CDR3 is 16 amino acids. After removal of 0 bases from V and 7 bases from J, the junction contained 2 bases not matched to a gene. The CDR3 protein is CASSLGLAGGIGELFF. In DNA form, the CDR3 reads TGTGCCAGCAGCTTGGGACTAGCGGGAGGGATCGGGGAGCTGTTTTTT.

J is TRBJ1-6 and V is TRBV7-9, with D possibly TRBD1 on 5 matching bases. CDR3 size: 15 residues. Germline V gene lookup returns CDR1 SEHNR and CDR2 FQNEAQ (reference sequence). Trimming removed 4 bases at V and 7 bases at J, with 14 bases between. The CDR3 nucleotides read TGTGCCAGCAGCTCCAGGGAGGGGTGGAATTCACCCCTCCACTTT. Translation gives CASSSREGWNSPLHF.

CDR3 amino acids: CASSYADRGITEAFF. The CDR3 region has the DNA TGTGCCAGCAGTTACGCGGACAGGGGAATCACTGAAGCTTTCTTT. The chain employs TRBV6-5 and TRBJ1-1, with 9 positions matching TRBD1. The V segment lost 2 bases and the J segment 4 bases; nucleotides outside the gene matches: 5. This CDR3 comprises 15 residues. Germline-derived CDR1 and CDR2 are MNHEY and SVGAGI.

The V gene is TRBV19, the J gene TRBJ1-1, with a tentative D call TRBD1 (5 bases). V was cut by 10 bases and J by 2 bases, with 11 bases left in between. The CDR3 covers 12 residues. Germline values: CDR1 LNHDA, CDR2 SQIVND (reference sequence). CDR3 sequence reads: CATRQGNTEAFF. The CDR3 DNA reads as TGTGCCACCCGTCAGGGAAACACTGAAGCTTTCTTT.

The J gene is TRBJ2-5, the V gene TRBV28; D remains unclear. This CDR3 region has 14 residues. CDR1 is MDHEN, CDR2 SYDVKM, per germline. The V gene lost 5 bases and the J gene lost 2 bases, with 12 bases spanning the gap. The CDR3 DNA reads TGTGCCAGCAGTCCGACGGCAGGTCAAGAGACCCAGTACTTC. It specifies CASSPTAGQETQYF.

The rearrangement links TRBV28 to TRBJ1-5; D unclear. Germline loops: CDR1 MDHEN, CDR2 SYDVKM. CDR3 length: 15 amino acids. Trimming shortened V by 10 bases and J by 0 bases, and 16 bases separated the two germline ends. CDR3 in amino acids: CATRMGGVSNQPQHF. Written as DNA, the CDR3 is TGTGCCACCCGGATGGGAGGTGTTAGCAATCAGCCCCAGCATTTT.

The chain combines TRBV28 with TRBJ2-4, with a weak D call TRBD2 (5 bases). The CDR3 contains 14 residues. Germline CDR1 and CDR2: MDHEN and SYDVKM. Between the trimmed V and J ends, which lost 3 bases and 2 bases, there was a span of 8 bases. The CDR3 DNA reads TGTGCCAGCAGTTTTTGGGAGTCCAAAAACATTCAGTACTTC. Its protein product is CASSFWESKNIQYF.

The chain employs TRBV9 and TRBJ1-3; tentative D call: TRBD1 (5 bases). The CDR3 is made up of 15 amino acids. Germline-derived CDR1 and CDR2 are SGDLS and YYNGEE. V lost 3 bases, J lost 2 bases, and 12 bases lay in between. In nucleotides, the CDR3 is TGTGCCAGCAGCGCGGAAGCAGGGACTGGAAACACCATATATTTT. Its protein product is CASSAEAGTGNTIYF.

The chain recombines TRBV5-1 with TRBJ1-2; the D is unclear. Looked up from germline, CDR1 is SGHRS and CDR2 is YFSETQ. V gave up 6 bases and J gave up 2 bases, with 14 bases separating them. The CDR3 has 14 residues. Here the CDR3 reads CASNSGAGNYGYTF. In DNA form, the CDR3 reads TGCGCCAGCAACTCGGGCGCGGGGAACTATGGCTACACCTTC.